The rows below give T cell receptor beta chains drawn from one sample of a study of STAT3 mutations in large granular lymphocyte leukemia. Using immunoSEQ multiplex PCR, the repertoire was profiled, and TCRdb retains in-frame clones only, with some absent. The data hold more than 10,000 clones, with more than 90% observed a single time. The sample consisted of peripheral blood mononuclear cells. The receptors come from a man aged 35-49 years with T-cell large granular lymphocyte leukemia. Some clones in this sample may be carry-over from other donors' samples. CDR3s include the opening cysteine and the closing phenylalanine or tryptophan. The order of the fields is clone size, V gene, D gene, J gene, CDR3 protein, CDR3 DNA. The D gene is left open where the match is weak. Clone size, where shown, is once, few, many, or a class for clones that have expanded.

>-|TRBV2|-|TRBJ2-5
CASKSGLGQETQYF
TGTGCCAGCAAGTCTGGTCTGGGACAAGAGACCCAGTACTTC
>-|TRBV28|-|TRBJ1-1
CASSSGDVRRTEAFF
TGTGCCAGCAGCAGTGGGGACGTCAGAAGGACTGAAGCTTTCTTT
>-|TRBV6-5|TRBD1|TRBJ1-2
CASMDRSNYGYTF
TGTGCCAGCATGGACAGGAGTAACTATGGCTACACCTTC
>few|TRBV5-1|-|TRBJ1-2
CASSLGQEKYGYTF
TGCGCCAGCAGCTTGGGACAGGAGAAATATGGCTACACCTTC
>-|TRBV6-5|-|TRBJ1-3
CASRPLQRPGNTIYF
TGTGCCAGCAGACCTTTACAGAGGCCTGGAAACACCATATATTTT
>-|TRBV18|-|TRBJ2-2
CASSPPIGGTGELFF
TGTGCCAGCTCACCACCGATCGGGGGCACCGGGGAGCTGTTTTTT
>-|TRBV9|TRBD1|TRBJ1-5
CASSVGGQGSQPQHF
TGTGCCAGCAGCGTAGGGGGACAGGGGAGCCAGCCCCAGCATTTT
>-|TRBV5-4|-|TRBJ1-5
CASSLGPDSNQPQHF
TGTGCCAGCAGCTTGGGCCCCGATAGCAATCAGCCCCAGCATTTT
>-|TRBV19|-|TRBJ1-5
CASSILGGGQPQHF
TGTGCCAGTAGTATCCTTGGAGGGGGACAGCCCCAGCATTTT
>-|TRBV13|-|TRBJ2-7
CASSLGPDSLGEQYF
TGTGCCAGCAGCTTAGGCCCAGACAGCCTAGGCGAGCAGTACTTC
>-|TRBV30|-|TRBJ2-2
CAWRQTNTGELFF
TGTGCCTGGAGGCAAACTAACACCGGGGAGCTGTTTTTT
>-|TRBV14|-|TRBJ2-1
CASSPTSNEQFF
TGTGCCAGCAGCCCGACAAGCAATGAGCAGTTCTTC
>once|TRBV4-3|-|TRBJ2-1
CASSQESPGASYNEQFF
TGCGCCAGCAGCCAAGAGAGCCCGGGTGCCTCCTACAATGAGCAGTTCTTC
>-|TRBV6-5|-|TRBJ2-5
CASRGWETQYF
TGTGCCAGCAGGGGATGGGAGACCCAGTACTTC
>-|TRBV30|-|TRBJ1-5
CAWSAQANQPQHF
TGTGCCTGGAGTGCCCAGGCTAATCAGCCCCAGCATTTT
>-|TRBV6-5|-|TRBJ2-7
CATLAPGVSYEQYF
TGTGCCACACTGGCCCCCGGGGTATCCTACGAGCAGTACTTC
>-|TRBV6-5|TRBD2|TRBJ2-2
CASSWGLAGDGELFF
TGTGCCAGCAGTTGGGGACTAGCGGGGGACGGGGAGCTGTTTTTT
>-|TRBV9|-|TRBJ2-5
CASSGAQETQYF
TGTGCCAGCAGCGGGGCCCAAGAGACCCAGTACTTC
>-|TRBV30|-|TRBJ2-5
CAWAGVGTPGRETQYF
TGTGCCTGGGCCGGAGTGGGGACACCGGGGCGGGAGACCCAGTACTTC
>-|TRBV23-1|-|TRBJ1-2
CASSRARVERSTYGYTF
TGCGCCAGCAGTCGGGCCAGGGTCGAGAGATCAACCTATGGCTACACCTTC
>-|TRBV28|-|TRBJ2-7
CASQTENSYEQYF
TGTGCCAGCCAGACAGAGAACTCCTACGAGCAGTACTTC
>-|TRBV27|-|TRBJ1-1
CASRTGQSTEAFF
TGTGCCAGCCGAACTGGGCAGTCCACTGAAGCTTTCTTT
>-|TRBV18|-|TRBJ2-7
CASSPGRDYEQYF
TGTGCCAGCTCACCAGGCCGTGACTACGAGCAGTACTTC
>-|TRBV6-5|-|TRBJ2-7
CASSYDGFTPNEQYF
TGTGCCAGCAGTTACGACGGGTTTACCCCCAACGAGCAGTACTTC
>-|TRBV25-1|-|TRBJ1-4
CASSWAAQGYTNEKLFF
TGTGCCAGCAGTTGGGCAGCCCAAGGTTACACTAATGAAAAACTGTTTTTT
>-|TRBV5-1|-|TRBJ2-7
CASSLEVGAYEQYF
TGCGCCAGCAGCTTGGAAGTGGGGGCCTACGAGCAGTACTTC
>-|TRBV5-1|TRBD1|TRBJ2-7
CASTQTPGQGVAEQYF
TGCGCCAGCACACAAACCCCGGGACAGGGTGTGGCCGAGCAGTACTTC
>-|TRBV18|-|TRBJ2-5
CASSPSKETQYF
TGTGCCAGCTCACCCAGTAAAGAGACCCAGTACTTC